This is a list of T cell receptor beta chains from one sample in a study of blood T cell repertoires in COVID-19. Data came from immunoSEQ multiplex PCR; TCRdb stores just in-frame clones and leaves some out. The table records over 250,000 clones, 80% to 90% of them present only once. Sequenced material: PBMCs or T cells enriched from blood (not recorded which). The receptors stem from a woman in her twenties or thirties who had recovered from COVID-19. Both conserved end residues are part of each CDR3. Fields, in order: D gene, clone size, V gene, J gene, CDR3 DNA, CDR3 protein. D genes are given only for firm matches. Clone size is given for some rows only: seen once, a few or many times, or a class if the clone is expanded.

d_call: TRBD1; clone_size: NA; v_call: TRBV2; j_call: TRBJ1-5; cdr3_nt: TGTGCCAGCAGTATGGACAGGGGTAATCAGCCCCAGCATTTT; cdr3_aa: CASSMDRGNQPQHF
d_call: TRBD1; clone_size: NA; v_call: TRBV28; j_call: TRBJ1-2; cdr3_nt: TGTGCCAGCAGTTCCGACAGGGGCGTGGGCTACACCTTC; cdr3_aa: CASSSDRGVGYTF
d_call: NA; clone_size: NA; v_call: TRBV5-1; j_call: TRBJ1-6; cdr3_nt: TGCGCCAGCAGGCAGGGGCTAGGATCCTATAATTCACCCCTCCACTTT; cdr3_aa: CASRQGLGSYNSPLHF
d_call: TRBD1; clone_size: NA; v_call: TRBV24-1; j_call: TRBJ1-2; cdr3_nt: TGTGCCACCAGTGATGGACAGGGTGGTGGCTACACCTTC; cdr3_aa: CATSDGQGGGYTF
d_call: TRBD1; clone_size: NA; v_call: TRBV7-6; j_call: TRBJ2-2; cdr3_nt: TGTGCCAGCAGCCCAGGACAGGGGATCGGGGAGCTGTTTTTT; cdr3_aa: CASSPGQGIGELFF
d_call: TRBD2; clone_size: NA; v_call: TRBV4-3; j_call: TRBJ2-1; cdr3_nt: TGCGCCAGCAGCCAAGTCTTCCGGGGGGGGAATGAGCAGTTCTTC; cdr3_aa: CASSQVFRGGNEQFF
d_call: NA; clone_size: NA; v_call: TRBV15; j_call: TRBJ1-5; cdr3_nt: TGTGCCACCAGCAGAGATTCGGGGGGTAATCAGCCCCAGCATTTT; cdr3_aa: CATSRDSGGNQPQHF
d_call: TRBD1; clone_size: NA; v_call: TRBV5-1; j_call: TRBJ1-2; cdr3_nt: TGCGCCAGCAGCTTCGGACAGGGGTCGGCGGGCTACACCTTC; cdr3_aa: CASSFGQGSAGYTF
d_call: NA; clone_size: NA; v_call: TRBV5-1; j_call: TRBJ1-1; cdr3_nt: TGCGCCAGCAGCTGGACGACAGAGAACACTGAAGCTTTCTTT; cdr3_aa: CASSWTTENTEAFF
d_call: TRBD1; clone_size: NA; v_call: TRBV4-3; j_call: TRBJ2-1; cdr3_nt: TGCGCCAGCAGCCGAGGGACAGGGGCGTACAATGAGCAGTTCTTC; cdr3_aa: CASSRGTGAYNEQFF
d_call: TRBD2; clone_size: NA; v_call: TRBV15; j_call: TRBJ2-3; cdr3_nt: TGTGCCACCAGCAGCTATAGCGGGGGGGTAGATACGCAGTATTTT; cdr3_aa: CATSSYSGGVDTQYF
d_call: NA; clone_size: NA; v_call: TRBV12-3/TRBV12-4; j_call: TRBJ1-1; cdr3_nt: TGTGCCAGCAGTTTAACAGGGCTGGAAGCTTTCTTT; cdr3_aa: CASSLTGLEAFF
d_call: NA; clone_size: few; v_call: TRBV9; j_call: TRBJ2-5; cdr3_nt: TGTGCCAGCAGCGTAGACCGGCAGGAAGAGACCCAGTACTTC; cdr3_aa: CASSVDRQEETQYF
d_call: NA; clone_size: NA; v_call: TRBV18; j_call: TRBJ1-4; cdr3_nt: TGTGCCAGCTCACCACGGCAGGCAACTAATGAAAAACTGTTTTTT; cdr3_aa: CASSPRQATNEKLFF
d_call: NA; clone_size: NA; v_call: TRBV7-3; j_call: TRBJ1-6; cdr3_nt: TGTGCCAGCAGCTTAAACGGCAGGACAAATTCACCCCTCCACTTT; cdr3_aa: CASSLNGRTNSPLHF
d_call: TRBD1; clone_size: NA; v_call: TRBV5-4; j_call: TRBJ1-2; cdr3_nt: TGTGCCAGCAGCTTGAGGGGGCGCGACTATGGCTACACCTTC; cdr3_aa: CASSLRGRDYGYTF
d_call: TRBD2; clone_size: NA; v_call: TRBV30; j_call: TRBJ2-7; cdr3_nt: TGTGCCTGGAGTGTAAGACTAGCGGGTTCGTACGAGCAGTACTTC; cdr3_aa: CAWSVRLAGSYEQYF
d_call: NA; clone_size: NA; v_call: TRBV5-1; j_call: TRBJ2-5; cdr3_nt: TGCGCCAGCAGCCCCGAGGACAGCCAAGAGACCCAGTACTTC; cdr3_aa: CASSPEDSQETQYF
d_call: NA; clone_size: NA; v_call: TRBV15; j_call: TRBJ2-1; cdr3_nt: TGTGCCACCAGCCCACGACAGAGCACCTACAATGAGCAGTTCTTC; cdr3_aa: CATSPRQSTYNEQFF
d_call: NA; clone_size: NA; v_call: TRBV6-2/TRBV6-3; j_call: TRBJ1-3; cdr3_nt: TGTGCCAGCAGTTACTCTACAGGACGATCACCCTCTGGAAACACCATATATTTT; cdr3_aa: CASSYSTGRSPSGNTIYF
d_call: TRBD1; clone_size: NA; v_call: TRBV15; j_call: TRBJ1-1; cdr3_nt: TGTGCCACCAGCAGCGGGGACAGGGGCGGAAATCGGGACACTGAAGCTTTCTTT; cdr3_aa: CATSSGDRGGNRDTEAFF
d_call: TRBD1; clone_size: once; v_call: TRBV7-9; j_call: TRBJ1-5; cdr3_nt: TGTGCCAGCAGCGCCGAATTACAGGGGGCTCTCAATCAGCCCCAGCATTTT; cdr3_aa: CASSAELQGALNQPQHF
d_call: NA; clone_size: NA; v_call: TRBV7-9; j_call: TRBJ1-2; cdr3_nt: TGTGCCAGCAGCTTGGGTAATCCGGGGGGAGAGAGCTATGGCTACACCTTC; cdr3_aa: CASSLGNPGGESYGYTF
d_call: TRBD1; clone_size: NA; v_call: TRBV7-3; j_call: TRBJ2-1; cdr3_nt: TGTGCCAGCAGTTTCGGGACAGGTTCGTACAATGAGCAGTTCTTC; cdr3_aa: CASSFGTGSYNEQFF
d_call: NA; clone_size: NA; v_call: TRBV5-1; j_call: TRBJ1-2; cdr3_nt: TGCGCCAGCAGCTTAAGTTGGGCCACCTATGGCTACACCTTC; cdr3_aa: CASSLSWATYGYTF
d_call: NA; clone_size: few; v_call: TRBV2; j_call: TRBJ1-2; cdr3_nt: TGTGCCAGCAGTGAAGAGGAGGGAATAAGTAAGGGCTACACCTTC; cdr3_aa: CASSEEEGISKGYTF
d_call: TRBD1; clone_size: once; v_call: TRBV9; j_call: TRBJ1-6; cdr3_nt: TGTGCCAGCAGCTCTCAGGGACAGAGTAATTCACCCCTCCACTTT; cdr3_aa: CASSSQGQSNSPLHF
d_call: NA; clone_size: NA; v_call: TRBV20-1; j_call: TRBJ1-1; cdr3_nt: TGCAGTGCTAGTTTCCAGGGGCTGGGCACTGAAGCTTTCTTT; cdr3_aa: CSASFQGLGTEAFF
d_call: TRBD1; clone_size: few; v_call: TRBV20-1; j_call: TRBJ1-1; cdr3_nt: TGCAGTGCTAGTAATTGGGGTACAGGGGTGGTTTTGGCTTTCTTT; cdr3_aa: CSASNWGTGVVLAFF
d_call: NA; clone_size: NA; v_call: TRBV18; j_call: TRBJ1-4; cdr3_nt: TGTGCCAGCTCACAGGGGGTTGGCGAAAAACTGTTTTTT; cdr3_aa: CASSQGVGEKLFF
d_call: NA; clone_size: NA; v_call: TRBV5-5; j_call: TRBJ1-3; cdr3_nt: TGTGCCAGCAGCTTGTCAGGGCGCTCTGGAAACACCATATATTTT; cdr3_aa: CASSLSGRSGNTIYF
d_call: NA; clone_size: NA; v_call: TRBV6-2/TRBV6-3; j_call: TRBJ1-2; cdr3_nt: TGTGCCAGCAGCGACAGATATGGCTACACCTTC; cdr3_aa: CASSDRYGYTF
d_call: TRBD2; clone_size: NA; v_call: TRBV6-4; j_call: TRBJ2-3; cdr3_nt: TGTGCCAGCAGTGCCCGTCAGCGGGGGGGCACAGATACGCAGTATTTT; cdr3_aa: CASSARQRGGTDTQYF
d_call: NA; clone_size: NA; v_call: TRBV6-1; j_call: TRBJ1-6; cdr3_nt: TGTGCCAGCAGTGAAGCAGCGATTTATAATTCACCCCTCCACTTT; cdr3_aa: CASSEAAIYNSPLHF
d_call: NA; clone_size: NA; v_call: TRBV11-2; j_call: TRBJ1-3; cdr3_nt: TGTGCCAGCAGCTTATGGCAGGGGGGAAACACCATATATTTT; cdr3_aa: CASSLWQGGNTIYF
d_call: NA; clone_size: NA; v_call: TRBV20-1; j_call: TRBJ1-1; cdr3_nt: TGCAGTGCTAGAATACAGCCGGCTTTCTTT; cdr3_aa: CSARIQPAFF
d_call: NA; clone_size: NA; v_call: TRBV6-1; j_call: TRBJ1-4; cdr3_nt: TGTGCCAGCAGTGAACAGGAACCTGCAACTAATGAAAAACTGTTTTTT; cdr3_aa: CASSEQEPATNEKLFF
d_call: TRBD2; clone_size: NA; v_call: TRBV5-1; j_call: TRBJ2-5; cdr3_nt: TGCGCCAGCAGCTTGGGACTAGCGATGGAGACCCAGTACTTC; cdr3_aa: CASSLGLAMETQYF
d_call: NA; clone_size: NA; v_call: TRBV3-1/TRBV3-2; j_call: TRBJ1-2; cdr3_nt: TGTGCCAGCAGCCCCAGGGGAATGAGTGGCTACACCTTC; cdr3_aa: CASSPRGMSGYTF
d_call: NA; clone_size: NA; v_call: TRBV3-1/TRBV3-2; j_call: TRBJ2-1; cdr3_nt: TGTGCCAGCAGCCAAGAGGGGGGGCTAGGCTATGAGCAGTTCTTC; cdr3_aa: CASSQEGGLGYEQFF
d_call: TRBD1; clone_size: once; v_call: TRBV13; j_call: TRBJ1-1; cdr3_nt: TGTGCCAGCAGCCACTGGACAGGGTCCGGAAGGGATCACATGAACACTGAAGCTTTCTTT; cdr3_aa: CASSHWTGSGRDHMNTEAFF
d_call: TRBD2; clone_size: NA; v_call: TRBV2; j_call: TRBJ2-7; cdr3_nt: TGTGCCAGCAGCCCCGGGGGGAGCACTGCCTACGAGCAGTACTTC; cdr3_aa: CASSPGGSTAYEQYF
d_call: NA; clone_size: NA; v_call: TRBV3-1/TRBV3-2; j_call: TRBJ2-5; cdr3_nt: TGTGCCAGCAGCCAAGGCCGGGGTCCTCAAGAGACCCAGTACTTC; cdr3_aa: CASSQGRGPQETQYF
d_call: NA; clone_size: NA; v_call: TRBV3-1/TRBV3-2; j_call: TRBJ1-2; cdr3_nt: TGTGCCAGCAGCCAGGCTGCATGGGGCTACACCTTC; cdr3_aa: CASSQAAWGYTF
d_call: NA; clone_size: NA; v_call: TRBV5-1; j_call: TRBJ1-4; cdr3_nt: TGCGCCAGCAGCCTGAGGCCTAATGAAAAACTGTTTTTT; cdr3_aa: CASSLRPNEKLFF
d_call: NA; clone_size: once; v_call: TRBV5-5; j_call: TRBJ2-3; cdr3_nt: TGTGCCAGCAGCTTGCGCACGGGGGGCCCCACAGATACGCAGTATTTT; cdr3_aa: CASSLRTGGPTDTQYF
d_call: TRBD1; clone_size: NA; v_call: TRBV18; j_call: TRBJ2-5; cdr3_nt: TGTGCCAGCTCACCGTTCGGACAGGGGATTCGAGAGACCCAGTACTTC; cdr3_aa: CASSPFGQGIRETQYF
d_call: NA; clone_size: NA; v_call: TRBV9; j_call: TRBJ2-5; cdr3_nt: TGTGCCAGCAGCGTAGGGGCAGAACAAGAGACCCAGTACTTC; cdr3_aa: CASSVGAEQETQYF
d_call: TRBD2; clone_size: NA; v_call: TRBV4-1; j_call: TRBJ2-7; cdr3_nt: TGCGCCAGCAGCCAGATCCCGATGGTACTAGCGGGCGGGGACGAGCAGTACTTC; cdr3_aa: CASSQIPMVLAGGDEQYF
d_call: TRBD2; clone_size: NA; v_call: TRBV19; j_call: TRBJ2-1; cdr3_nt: TGTGCCAGTAGTCCCCGGACTAGCGGGGACTACAATGAGCAGTTCTTC; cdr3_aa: CASSPRTSGDYNEQFF
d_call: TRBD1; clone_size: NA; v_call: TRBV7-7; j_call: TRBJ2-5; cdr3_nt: TGTGCCAGCAGCTCAATGGGACAGCTCCAAGAGACCCAGTACTTC; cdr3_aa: CASSSMGQLQETQYF
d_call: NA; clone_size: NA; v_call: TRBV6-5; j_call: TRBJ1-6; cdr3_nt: TGTGCCAGCCGTACTATAAATTCACCCCTCCACTTT; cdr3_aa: CASRTINSPLHF
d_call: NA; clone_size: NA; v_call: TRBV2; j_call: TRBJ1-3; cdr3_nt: TGTGCCAGTGCCGAAGGGGAGGCTGGAAACACCATATATTTT; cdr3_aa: CASAEGEAGNTIYF
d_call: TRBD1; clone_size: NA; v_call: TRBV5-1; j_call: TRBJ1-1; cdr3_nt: TGCGCCAGCAGCGACCCTGACAGGGCCCTCGCTGAAGCTTTCTTT; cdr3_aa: CASSDPDRALAEAFF
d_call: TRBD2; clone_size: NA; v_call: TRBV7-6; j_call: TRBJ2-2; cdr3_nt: TGTGCCAGCAGCGACACTAGCGGGGGATGGCCCGGGGAGCTGTTTTTT; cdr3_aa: CASSDTSGGWPGELFF
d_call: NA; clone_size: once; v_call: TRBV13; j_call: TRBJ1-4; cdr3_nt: TGTGCCAGCAGCGAATCTGGAGGTCCTAATGAAAAACTGTTTTTT; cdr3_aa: CASSESGGPNEKLFF
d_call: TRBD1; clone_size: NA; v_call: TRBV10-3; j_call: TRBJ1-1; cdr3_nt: TGTGCCATCAGGGGCACTACACAGGGGCAGAACACTGAAGCTTTCTTT; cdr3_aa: CAIRGTTQGQNTEAFF
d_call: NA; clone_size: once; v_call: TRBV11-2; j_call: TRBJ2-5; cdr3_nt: TGTGCCAGCAGCTTAGTCGGGGGATGGGAGACCCAGTACTTC; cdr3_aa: CASSLVGGWETQYF
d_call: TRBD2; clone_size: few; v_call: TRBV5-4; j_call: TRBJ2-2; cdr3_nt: TGTGCCAGCAGCTTGGGCGCCGGGACTAGCGGGGAGAACACCGGGGAGCTGTTTTTT; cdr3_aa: CASSLGAGTSGENTGELFF